A selection of T cell receptor beta chains follows, all from one sample in a study of vaccination effects on CD4 cells after COVID-19. Their antigens remain unidentified. The data were produced by immunoSEQ multiplex PCR, yet TCRdb's version contains in-frame clones alone and is incomplete. Of tens of thousands of clones listed, 65% to 75% are singletons. Sample: CD4+ T cells from PBMCs cultured without peptide, taken before COVID-19 vaccination. Receptors were obtained from a human donor who had a prior SARS-CoV-2 infection. CDR3s include the opening cysteine and the closing phenylalanine or tryptophan. D genes are given only for firm matches. Clone size is shown for a subset of rows, as once, few, many or a class of expanded clone.

v_gene: TRBV6-5; abundance: NA; j_gene: TRBJ2-7; d_gene: NA; CDR3aa: CATQQNSYEQYF; CDR3nt: TGTGCCACCCAACAGAACTCCTACGAGCAGTACTTC
v_gene: TRBV6-5; abundance: NA; j_gene: TRBJ2-3; d_gene: NA; CDR3aa: CASSYRSIWTDTQYF; CDR3nt: TGTGCCAGCAGTTACAGATCCATCTGGACAGATACGCAGTATTTT
v_gene: TRBV27; abundance: NA; j_gene: TRBJ2-6; d_gene: NA; CDR3aa: CASSVGRDSGIWANVLTF; CDR3nt: TGTGCCAGCAGTGTGGGGCGGGACAGCGGGATATGGGCCAACGTCCTGACTTTC
v_gene: TRBV18; abundance: NA; j_gene: TRBJ2-5; d_gene: TRBD2; CDR3aa: CASSPTSGGRETQYF; CDR3nt: TGTGCCAGCTCACCAACTAGCGGGGGCCGAGAGACCCAGTACTTC
v_gene: TRBV5-1; abundance: few; j_gene: TRBJ2-1; d_gene: TRBD2; CDR3aa: CASSLGLAGGPNEQFF; CDR3nt: TGCGCCAGCAGCTTGGGTCTTGCGGGGGGGCCCAATGAGCAGTTCTTC
v_gene: TRBV7-2; abundance: NA; j_gene: TRBJ2-1; d_gene: NA; CDR3aa: CASSDRLYNEQFF; CDR3nt: TGTGCCAGCAGCGACCGACTCTACAATGAGCAGTTCTTC
v_gene: TRBV30; abundance: NA; j_gene: TRBJ2-3; d_gene: NA; CDR3aa: CAWSAWRRGADTQYF; CDR3nt: TGTGCCTGGAGTGCTTGGCGAAGAGGCGCAGATACGCAGTATTTT
v_gene: TRBV3-1/TRBV3-2; abundance: few; j_gene: TRBJ1-6; d_gene: NA; CDR3aa: CASSQRPNSPLHF; CDR3nt: TGTGCCAGCAGCCAGAGACCTAATTCACCCCTCCACTTT
v_gene: TRBV19; abundance: once; j_gene: TRBJ1-1; d_gene: NA; CDR3aa: CASSISARPEAFF; CDR3nt: TGTGCCAGTAGTATTTCGGCCCGCCCTGAAGCTTTCTTT
v_gene: TRBV19; abundance: NA; j_gene: TRBJ1-1; d_gene: TRBD1; CDR3aa: CASSILTGWGTEAFF; CDR3nt: TGTGCCAGTAGTATTCTGACAGGGTGGGGGACTGAAGCTTTCTTT
v_gene: TRBV5-1; abundance: few; j_gene: TRBJ1-2; d_gene: NA; CDR3aa: CASSLGGIGGYTF; CDR3nt: TGCGCCAGCAGCTTAGGCGGAATTGGGGGCTACACCTTC
v_gene: TRBV7-3; abundance: NA; j_gene: TRBJ2-6; d_gene: TRBD1; CDR3aa: CASRDREGANVLTF; CDR3nt: TGTGCCAGCCGGGACAGGGAGGGGGCCAACGTCCTGACTTTC
v_gene: TRBV4-3; abundance: NA; j_gene: TRBJ1-4; d_gene: TRBD1; CDR3aa: CASSHTPGQGNEKLFF; CDR3nt: TGCGCCAGCAGCCACACTCCGGGACAGGGGAATGAAAAACTGTTTTTT
v_gene: TRBV9; abundance: NA; j_gene: TRBJ2-2; d_gene: NA; CDR3aa: CASSPHSRDPSGELFF; CDR3nt: TGTGCCAGCAGCCCACATTCTAGGGACCCCAGCGGGGAGCTGTTTTTT
v_gene: TRBV5-4; abundance: NA; j_gene: TRBJ2-1; d_gene: TRBD2; CDR3aa: CASSPLAELNNEQFF; CDR3nt: TGTGCCAGCAGTCCCCTAGCGGAGCTAAACAATGAGCAGTTCTTC
v_gene: TRBV4-3; abundance: NA; j_gene: TRBJ2-5; d_gene: NA; CDR3aa: CASSQDAQAETQYF; CDR3nt: TGCGCCAGCAGCCAAGATGCCCAGGCAGAGACCCAGTACTTC
v_gene: TRBV24-1; abundance: NA; j_gene: TRBJ1-4; d_gene: NA; CDR3aa: CATSDPGTSNEKLFF; CDR3nt: TGTGCCACCAGTGACCCCGGGACAAGTAATGAAAAACTGTTTTTT
v_gene: TRBV7-2; abundance: few; j_gene: TRBJ1-1; d_gene: NA; CDR3aa: CASSLAQGTEAFF; CDR3nt: TGTGCCAGCAGCTTAGCGCAGGGCACTGAAGCTTTCTTT
v_gene: TRBV2; abundance: NA; j_gene: TRBJ1-2; d_gene: NA; CDR3aa: CASSGDQTNYGYTF; CDR3nt: TGTGCCAGCAGTGGGGACCAGACTAACTATGGCTACACCTTC
v_gene: TRBV5-5; abundance: NA; j_gene: TRBJ1-2; d_gene: NA; CDR3aa: CASSLDFVRPLYGYTF; CDR3nt: TGTGCCAGCAGCTTGGATTTTGTACGGCCCCTCTATGGCTACACCTTC
v_gene: TRBV6-5; abundance: NA; j_gene: TRBJ2-2; d_gene: NA; CDR3aa: CASSNHYRNTGELFF; CDR3nt: TGTGCCAGCAGTAACCACTATAGAAACACCGGGGAGCTGTTTTTT
v_gene: TRBV20-1; abundance: NA; j_gene: TRBJ2-3; d_gene: TRBD2; CDR3aa: CSASWASGTTDTQYF; CDR3nt: TGCAGTGCTAGTTGGGCTAGCGGGACCACAGATACGCAGTATTTT
v_gene: TRBV6-1; abundance: few; j_gene: TRBJ1-5; d_gene: TRBD1; CDR3aa: CASSAPRDRVPNQPQHF; CDR3nt: TGTGCCAGCAGTGCCCCGCGGGACAGGGTGCCCAATCAGCCCCAGCATTTT
v_gene: TRBV7-2; abundance: once; j_gene: TRBJ2-7; d_gene: TRBD1; CDR3aa: CASSIRTGSSYEQYF; CDR3nt: TGTGCCAGCAGCATCCGGACAGGGAGCTCCTACGAGCAGTACTTC
v_gene: TRBV6-6; abundance: NA; j_gene: TRBJ2-2; d_gene: NA; CDR3aa: CASSYSGRTPTGELFF; CDR3nt: TGTGCCAGCAGTTACTCTGGGAGAACACCCACCGGGGAGCTGTTTTTT
v_gene: TRBV6-6; abundance: NA; j_gene: TRBJ2-7; d_gene: NA; CDR3aa: CASSADPGPDYF; CDR3nt: TGTGCCAGCAGTGCGGACCCGGGACCTGATTACTTC
v_gene: TRBV19; abundance: NA; j_gene: TRBJ2-3; d_gene: NA; CDR3aa: CASSSRLGTDTQYF; CDR3nt: TGTGCCAGTAGTTCCCGACTTGGCACAGATACGCAGTATTTT
v_gene: TRBV5-1; abundance: NA; j_gene: TRBJ2-2; d_gene: NA; CDR3aa: CASEVLVGTGELFF; CDR3nt: TGCGCCAGCGAAGTGTTAGTAGGCACCGGGGAGCTGTTTTTT
v_gene: TRBV27; abundance: NA; j_gene: TRBJ2-7; d_gene: TRBD1; CDR3aa: CASSFFGTGGTEQYF; CDR3nt: TGTGCCAGCAGTTTCTTCGGGACAGGGGGCACCGAGCAGTACTTC
v_gene: TRBV6-5; abundance: NA; j_gene: TRBJ2-7; d_gene: NA; CDR3aa: CASRPPGGGLEQYF; CDR3nt: TGTGCCAGCAGACCCCCGGGAGGGGGCCTTGAGCAGTACTTC
v_gene: TRBV6-1; abundance: once; j_gene: TRBJ1-5; d_gene: TRBD1; CDR3aa: CASSETGTGGNQPQHF; CDR3nt: TGTGCCAGCAGTGAGACCGGGACAGGGGGCAATCAGCCCCAGCATTTT
v_gene: TRBV4-3; abundance: NA; j_gene: TRBJ1-2; d_gene: TRBD1; CDR3aa: CASSHLRDSGRDGYTF; CDR3nt: TGCGCCAGCAGCCACCTCCGGGACAGCGGTAGGGATGGCTACACCTTC
v_gene: TRBV6-5; abundance: NA; j_gene: TRBJ1-4; d_gene: NA; CDR3aa: CASSWGRGNEKLFF; CDR3nt: TGTGCCAGCAGTTGGGGCAGGGGAAACGAAAAACTGTTTTTT
v_gene: TRBV5-1; abundance: NA; j_gene: TRBJ2-6; d_gene: NA; CDR3aa: CASSSDSGANVLTF; CDR3nt: TGCGCCAGCTCTTCAGACTCTGGGGCCAACGTCCTGACTTTC
v_gene: TRBV6-5; abundance: NA; j_gene: TRBJ2-1; d_gene: NA; CDR3aa: CASSYSGDSYNEQFF; CDR3nt: TGTGCCAGCAGTTACTCCGGAGACTCCTACAATGAGCAGTTCTTC
v_gene: TRBV5-1; abundance: NA; j_gene: TRBJ1-4; d_gene: TRBD1; CDR3aa: CASKNGTGNEKLFF; CDR3nt: TGCGCCAGCAAGAACGGGACAGGGAATGAAAAACTGTTTTTT
v_gene: TRBV5-1; abundance: NA; j_gene: TRBJ2-2; d_gene: NA; CDR3aa: CASSQQGSGELFF; CDR3nt: TGCGCCAGCAGCCAACAGGGCTCCGGGGAGCTGTTTTTT
v_gene: TRBV28; abundance: NA; j_gene: TRBJ1-3; d_gene: TRBD1; CDR3aa: CASLTPGQGSGNTIYF; CDR3nt: TGTGCCAGCCTCACCCCGGGACAGGGGTCTGGAAACACCATATATTTT
v_gene: TRBV10-3; abundance: NA; j_gene: TRBJ2-1; d_gene: TRBD2; CDR3aa: CAISRLAGVNEQFF; CDR3nt: TGTGCCATCAGCCGTTTAGCGGGGGTCAATGAGCAGTTCTTC
v_gene: TRBV3-1/TRBV3-2; abundance: few; j_gene: TRBJ1-6; d_gene: TRBD1; CDR3aa: CASSQGTGGLRNSPLHF; CDR3nt: TGTGCCAGCAGCCAAGGAACAGGGGGGCTCAGAAATTCACCCCTCCACTTT
v_gene: TRBV21-1; abundance: NA; j_gene: TRBJ2-7; d_gene: NA; CDR3aa: CASPCPRNRGPYEQYF; CDR3nt: TGTGCCAGCCCGTGCCCTCGTAACAGGGGCCCCTACGAGCAGTACTTC
v_gene: TRBV2; abundance: few; j_gene: TRBJ1-5; d_gene: NA; CDR3aa: CASSENGPKVGPQHF; CDR3nt: TGTGCCAGCAGTGAAAACGGGCCCAAAGTGGGGCCCCAGCATTTT
v_gene: TRBV9; abundance: NA; j_gene: TRBJ2-3; d_gene: TRBD2; CDR3aa: CASSFSGGGSDTQYF; CDR3nt: TGTGCCAGCAGCTTTAGCGGGGGAGGCTCAGATACGCAGTATTTT
v_gene: TRBV30; abundance: NA; j_gene: TRBJ1-1; d_gene: NA; CDR3aa: CAWRRKYTEAFF; CDR3nt: TGTGCCTGGAGAAGGAAGTACACTGAAGCTTTCTTT
v_gene: TRBV7-9; abundance: NA; j_gene: TRBJ2-2; d_gene: TRBD1; CDR3aa: CASSPGTGDTGELFF; CDR3nt: TGTGCCAGCAGCCCCGGGACAGGGGACACCGGGGAGCTGTTTTTT
v_gene: TRBV7-6; abundance: NA; j_gene: TRBJ2-5; d_gene: NA; CDR3aa: CASSSPRAQYF; CDR3nt: TGTGCCAGCAGCTCACCGAGGGCCCAGTACTTC
v_gene: TRBV6-5; abundance: NA; j_gene: TRBJ2-3; d_gene: TRBD2; CDR3aa: CASSYGGVAADTQYF; CDR3nt: TGTGCCAGCAGTTACGGGGGGGTTGCCGCAGATACGCAGTATTTT
v_gene: TRBV10-3; abundance: few; j_gene: TRBJ2-5; d_gene: NA; CDR3aa: CAISADSSGAGETQYF; CDR3nt: TGTGCCATCAGCGCCGACTCGAGTGGCGCGGGAGAGACCCAGTACTTC
v_gene: TRBV19; abundance: NA; j_gene: TRBJ2-5; d_gene: TRBD2; CDR3aa: CASSGRGGYQETQYF; CDR3nt: TGTGCCAGTAGTGGCCGCGGGGGGTACCAAGAGACCCAGTACTTC
v_gene: TRBV5-1; abundance: NA; j_gene: TRBJ2-7; d_gene: TRBD2; CDR3aa: CASSLEPSGTSGSYEQYF; CDR3nt: TGCGCCAGCAGCTTAGAACCCTCCGGGACTAGCGGTTCCTACGAGCAGTACTTC
v_gene: TRBV2; abundance: once; j_gene: TRBJ2-3; d_gene: NA; CDR3aa: CASSEARTAYTDTQYF; CDR3nt: TGTGCCAGCAGTGAAGCAAGGACGGCATACACAGATACGCAGTATTTT
v_gene: TRBV11-3; abundance: NA; j_gene: TRBJ1-2; d_gene: NA; CDR3aa: CASSLVGGSGYTF; CDR3nt: TGTGCCAGCAGCTTAGTAGGGGGGTCTGGCTACACCTTC